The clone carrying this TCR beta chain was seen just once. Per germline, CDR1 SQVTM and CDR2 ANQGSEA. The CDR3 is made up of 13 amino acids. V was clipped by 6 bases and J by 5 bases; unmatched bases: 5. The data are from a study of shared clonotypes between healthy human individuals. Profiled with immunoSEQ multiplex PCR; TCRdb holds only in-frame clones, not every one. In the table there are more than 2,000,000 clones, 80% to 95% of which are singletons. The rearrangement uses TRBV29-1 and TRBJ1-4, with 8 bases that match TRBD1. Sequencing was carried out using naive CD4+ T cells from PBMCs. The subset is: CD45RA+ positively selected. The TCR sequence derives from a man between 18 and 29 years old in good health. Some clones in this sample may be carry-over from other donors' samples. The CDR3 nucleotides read TGCAGCGTCAGGACAGGGACAAATGAAAAACTGTTTTTT. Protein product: CSVRTGTNEKLFF.